The 2 T cell receptor beta chains in this list originate from one sample, sequenced in a study of blood T cell repertoires in COVID-19. The protocol was immunoSEQ multiplex PCR, while the TCRdb copy is restricted to in-frame clones and leaves out a portion. The profile covers about 300,000 clones, with 85% to 90% appearing a single time and approximately 4.6% taken by the ten largest. Sequences were obtained from peripheral blood. These TCRs come from a man in his forties with acute or convalescent COVID-19.

The chain combines TRBV7-2 with TRBJ2-3; maybe TRBD2 (6 bases). Germline lookup yields CDR1 SGHTA and CDR2 FQGNSA. The CDR3 totals 14 residues. Trimming took off 2 bases at V and 5 bases at J, with 11 bases between the two ends. The CDR3 nucleotides read TGTGCCAGCAGCTTAAGATGGGGGGAAGATACGCAGTATTTT. Its translation is CASSLRWGEDTQYF.

The V and J genes are TRBV6-2 or TRBV6-3 and TRBJ2-7; 8 bases fit TRBD1. Germline V gene data show CDR1 as MNHEY and CDR2 as SVGEGT. There are 12 residues in the CDR3. V lost 5 bases to trimming and J lost 7 bases; unmatched junction nucleotides: 4. CDR3 loop: CASSRQGLEQYF. The CDR3 DNA reads TGTGCCAGCAGTCGACAGGGGTTAGAGCAGTACTTC.